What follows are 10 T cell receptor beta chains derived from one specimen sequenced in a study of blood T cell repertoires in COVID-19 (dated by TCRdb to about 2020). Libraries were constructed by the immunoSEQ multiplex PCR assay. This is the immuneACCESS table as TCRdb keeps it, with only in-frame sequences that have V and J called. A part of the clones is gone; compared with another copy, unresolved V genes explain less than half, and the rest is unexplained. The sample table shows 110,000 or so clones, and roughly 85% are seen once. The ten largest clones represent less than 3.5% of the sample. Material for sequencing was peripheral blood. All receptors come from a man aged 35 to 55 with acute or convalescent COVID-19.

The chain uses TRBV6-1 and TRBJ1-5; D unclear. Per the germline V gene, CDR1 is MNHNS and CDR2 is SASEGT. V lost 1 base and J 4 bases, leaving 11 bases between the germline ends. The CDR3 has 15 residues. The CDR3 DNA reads TGTGCCAGCAGTGAAGTTTGGGGAGGTAATCAGCCCCAGCATTTT. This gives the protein CASSEVWGGNQPQHF.

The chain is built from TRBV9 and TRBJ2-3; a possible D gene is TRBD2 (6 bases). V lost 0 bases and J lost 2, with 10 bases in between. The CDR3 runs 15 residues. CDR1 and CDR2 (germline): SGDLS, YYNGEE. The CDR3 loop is CASSVAGGHTDTQYF. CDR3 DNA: TGTGCCAGCAGCGTAGCCGGGGGTCACACAGATACGCAGTATTTT.

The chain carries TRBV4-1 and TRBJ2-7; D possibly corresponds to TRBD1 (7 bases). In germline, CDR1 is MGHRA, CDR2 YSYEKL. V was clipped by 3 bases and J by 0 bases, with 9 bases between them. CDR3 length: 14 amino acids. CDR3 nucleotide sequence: TGCGCCAGCAGCCAGCGGGACAGCTCCTACGAGCAGTACTTC. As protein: CASSQRDSSYEQYF.

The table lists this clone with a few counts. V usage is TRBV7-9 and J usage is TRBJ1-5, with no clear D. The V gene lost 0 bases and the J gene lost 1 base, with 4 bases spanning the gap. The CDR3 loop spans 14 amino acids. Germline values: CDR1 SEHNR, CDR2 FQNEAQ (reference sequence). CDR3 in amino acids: CASSLASSNQPQHF. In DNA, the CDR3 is TGTGCCAGCAGCTTAGCGAGCAGCAATCAGCCCCAGCATTTT.

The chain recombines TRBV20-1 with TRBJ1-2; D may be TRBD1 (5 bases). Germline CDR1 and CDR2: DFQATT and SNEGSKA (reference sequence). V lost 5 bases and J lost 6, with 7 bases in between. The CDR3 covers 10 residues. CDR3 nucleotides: TGCAGTGCTTGGGGGGATGGCTACACCTTC. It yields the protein CSAWGDGYTF.

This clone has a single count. The chain's CDR3 is CASSQGDNYEQYF. The CDR3 DNA is TGTGCCAGCAGCCAGGGGGACAACTACGAGCAGTACTTC. The V and J genes are TRBV3-1 (or the pseudogene TRBV3-2) and TRBJ2-7; D may be TRBD1 (6 bases). CDR1 is LGHDT, CDR2 YNNKEL, per germline (reference sequence). V lost 3 bases and J 3 bases, leaving 9 bases between the germline ends. The length of the CDR3 is 13 residues.

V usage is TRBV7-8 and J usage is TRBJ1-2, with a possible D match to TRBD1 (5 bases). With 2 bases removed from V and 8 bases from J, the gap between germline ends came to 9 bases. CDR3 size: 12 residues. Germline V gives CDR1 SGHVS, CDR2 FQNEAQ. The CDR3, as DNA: TGTGCCAGCAGCTTAAGCCAGGGAGGCTACACCTTC. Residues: CASSLSQGGYTF.

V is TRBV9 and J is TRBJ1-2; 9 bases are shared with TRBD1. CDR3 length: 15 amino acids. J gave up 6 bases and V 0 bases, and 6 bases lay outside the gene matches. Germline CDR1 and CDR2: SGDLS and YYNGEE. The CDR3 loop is CASSVGGTGYDGYTF. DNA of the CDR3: TGTGCCAGCAGCGTAGGCGGGACAGGGTACGATGGCTACACCTTC.

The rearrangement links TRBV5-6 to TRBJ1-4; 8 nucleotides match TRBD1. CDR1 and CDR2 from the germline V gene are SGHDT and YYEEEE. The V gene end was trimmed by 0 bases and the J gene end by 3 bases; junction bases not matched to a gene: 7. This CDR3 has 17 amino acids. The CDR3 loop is CASSLGWQGASNEKLFF. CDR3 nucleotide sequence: TGTGCCAGCAGCTTGGGATGGCAGGGGGCGTCTAATGAAAAACTGTTTTTT.

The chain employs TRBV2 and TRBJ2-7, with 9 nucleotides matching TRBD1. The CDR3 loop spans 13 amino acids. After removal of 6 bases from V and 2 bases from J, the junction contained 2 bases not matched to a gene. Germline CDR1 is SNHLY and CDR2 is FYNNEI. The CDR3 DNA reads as TGTGCCAGCAGGCGGACAGGGGCCTACGAGCAGTACTTC. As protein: CASRRTGAYEQYF.